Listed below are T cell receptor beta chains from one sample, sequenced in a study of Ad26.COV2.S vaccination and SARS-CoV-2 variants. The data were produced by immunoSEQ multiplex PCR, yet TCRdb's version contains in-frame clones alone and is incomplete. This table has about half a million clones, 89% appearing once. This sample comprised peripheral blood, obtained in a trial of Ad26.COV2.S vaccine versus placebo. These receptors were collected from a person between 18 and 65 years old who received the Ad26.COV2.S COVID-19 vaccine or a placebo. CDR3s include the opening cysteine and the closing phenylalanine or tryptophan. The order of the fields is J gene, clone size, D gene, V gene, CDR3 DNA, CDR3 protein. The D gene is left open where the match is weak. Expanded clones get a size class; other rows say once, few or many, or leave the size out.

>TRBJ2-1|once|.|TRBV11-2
TGTGCCAGCAGCTTACCTAGCCCTGAGCAGTTCTTC
CASSLPSPEQFF
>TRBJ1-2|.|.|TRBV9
TGTGCCAGCAGCGTAGTATCAGCCTACCTGGGGGGCTATGGCTACACCTTC
CASSVVSAYLGGYGYTF
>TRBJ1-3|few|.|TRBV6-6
TGTGCCAGCAGTTTCCAGGGTTCTTCTGGAAACACCATATATTTT
CASSFQGSSGNTIYF
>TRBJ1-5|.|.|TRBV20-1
TGCAGTAAAGGGTACCCCCAGCATTTT
CSKGYPQHF
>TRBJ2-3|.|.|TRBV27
TGTGCCAGCAGTTCCCCTTTTAGCACAGATACGCAGTATTTT
CASSSPFSTDTQYF
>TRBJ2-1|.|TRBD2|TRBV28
TGTGCCAGCAGTTTAGAGGGCGGGAGAGGGCCGTTCTTC
CASSLEGGRGPFF
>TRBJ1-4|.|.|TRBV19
TGTGCCAGTACGGGCCCGGTTGCGGAAAAACTGTTTTTT
CASTGPVAEKLFF
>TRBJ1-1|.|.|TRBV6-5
TGTGCCAGCAGTTACTCGAGAGGTGAGGTGGGTACTGAAGCTTTCTTT
CASSYSRGEVGTEAFF
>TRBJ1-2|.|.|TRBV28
TGTGCCAGCAGTTTACAGCACTATGGCTACACCTTC
CASSLQHYGYTF
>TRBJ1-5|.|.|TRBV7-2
TGTGCCAGCAGCTCAGGAGGGGGGGTTCAGCCCCAGCATTTT
CASSSGGGVQPQHF
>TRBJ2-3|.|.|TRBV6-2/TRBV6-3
TGTGCCAGCAGTTTTTTCAACCGGGGGGATACGCAGTATTTT
CASSFFNRGDTQYF
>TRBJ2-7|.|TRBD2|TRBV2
TGTGCCGGGGTAGCGGGAGCCTCCTACGAGCAGTACTTC
CAGVAGASYEQYF
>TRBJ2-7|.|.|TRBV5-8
TGTGCCAGCAGCTTGGTTGGGTCTAGGCACTACGAGCAGTACTTC
CASSLVGSRHYEQYF
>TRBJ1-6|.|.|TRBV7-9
TGTGCCAGCAGCCAACCCGGACAGATTAATTCACCCCTCCACTTT
CASSQPGQINSPLHF